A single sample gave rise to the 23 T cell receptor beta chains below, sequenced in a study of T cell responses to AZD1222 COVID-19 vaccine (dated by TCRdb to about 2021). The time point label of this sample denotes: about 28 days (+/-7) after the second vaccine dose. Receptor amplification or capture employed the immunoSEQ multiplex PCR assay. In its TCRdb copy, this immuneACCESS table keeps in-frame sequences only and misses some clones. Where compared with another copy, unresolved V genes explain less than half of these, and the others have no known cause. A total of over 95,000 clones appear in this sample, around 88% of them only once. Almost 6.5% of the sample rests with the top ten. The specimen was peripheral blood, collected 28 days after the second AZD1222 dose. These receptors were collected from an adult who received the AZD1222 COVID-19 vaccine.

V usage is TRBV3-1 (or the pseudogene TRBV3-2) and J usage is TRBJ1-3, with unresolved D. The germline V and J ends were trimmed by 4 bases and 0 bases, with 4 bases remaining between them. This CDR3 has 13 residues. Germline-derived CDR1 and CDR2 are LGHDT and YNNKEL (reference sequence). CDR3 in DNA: TGTGCCAGCAGCCGAGACTCTGGAAACACCATATATTTT. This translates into CASSRDSGNTIYF.

The CDR3 loop reads CASSFRSSYNSPLHF. Here the CDR3 DNA reads TGTGCCAGCAGTTTTCGGAGCTCCTATAATTCACCCCTCCACTTT. The V and J genes are TRBV28 and TRBJ1-6; D is unresolved. The V and J ends lost 3 bases and 0 bases respectively, with 6 bases between them. Germline lookup yields CDR1 MDHEN and CDR2 SYDVKM. The CDR3 sequence is 15 residues long.

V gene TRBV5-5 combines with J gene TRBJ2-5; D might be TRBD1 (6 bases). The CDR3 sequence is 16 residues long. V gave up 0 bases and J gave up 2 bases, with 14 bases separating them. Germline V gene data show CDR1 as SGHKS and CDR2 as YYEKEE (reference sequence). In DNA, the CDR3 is TGTGCCAGCAGCTTGGTTCAGGGGAAATTACAAGAGACCCAGTACTTC. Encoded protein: CASSLVQGKLQETQYF. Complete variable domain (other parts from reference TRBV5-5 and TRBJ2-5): DAGVTQSPTHLIKTRGQQVTLRCSPISGHKSVSWYQQVLGQGPQFIFQYYEKEERGRGNFPDRFSARQFPNYSSELNVNALLLGDSALYLCASSLVQGKLQETQYFGPGTRLLVL.

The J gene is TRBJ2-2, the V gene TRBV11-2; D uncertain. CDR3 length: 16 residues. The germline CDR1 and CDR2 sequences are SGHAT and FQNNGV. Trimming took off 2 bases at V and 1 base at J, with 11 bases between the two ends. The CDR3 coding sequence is TGTGCCAGCAGCTTACAGAGGTTCTGGAACACCGGGGAGCTGTTTTTT. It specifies CASSLQRFWNTGELFF. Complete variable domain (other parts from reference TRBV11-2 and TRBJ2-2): EAGVAQSPRYKIIEKRQSVAFWCNPISGHATLYWYQQILGQGPKLLIQFQNNGVVDDSQLPKDRFSAERLKGVDSTLKIQPAKLEDSAVYLCASSLQRFWNTGELFFGEGSRLTVL.

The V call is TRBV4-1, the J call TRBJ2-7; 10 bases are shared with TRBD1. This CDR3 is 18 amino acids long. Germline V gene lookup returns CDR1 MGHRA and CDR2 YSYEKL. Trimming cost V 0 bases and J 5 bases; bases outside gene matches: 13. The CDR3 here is CASSQERSGRGTGDEQYF. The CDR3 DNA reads TGCGCCAGCAGCCAAGAGCGGTCAGGTCGGGGGACAGGGGACGAGCAGTACTTC.

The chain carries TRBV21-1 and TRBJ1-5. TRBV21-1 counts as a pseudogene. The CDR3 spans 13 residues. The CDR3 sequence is CASSKGGDQPQHF. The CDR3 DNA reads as TGTGCCAGCAGCAAAGGGGGAGATCAGCCCCAGCATTTT.

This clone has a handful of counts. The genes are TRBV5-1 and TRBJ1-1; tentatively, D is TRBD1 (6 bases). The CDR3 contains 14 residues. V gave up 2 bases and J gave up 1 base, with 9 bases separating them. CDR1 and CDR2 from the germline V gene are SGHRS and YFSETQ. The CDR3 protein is CASSFLQGNTEAFF. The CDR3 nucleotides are TGCGCCAGCAGCTTCCTACAGGGGAACACTGAAGCTTTCTTT. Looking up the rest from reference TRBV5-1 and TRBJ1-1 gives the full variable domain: KAGVTQTPRYLIKTRGQQVTLSCSPISGHRSVSWYQQTPGQGLQFLFEYFSETQRNKGNFPGRFSGRQFSNSRSEMNVSTLELGDSALYLCASSFLQGNTEAFFGQGTRLTVV.

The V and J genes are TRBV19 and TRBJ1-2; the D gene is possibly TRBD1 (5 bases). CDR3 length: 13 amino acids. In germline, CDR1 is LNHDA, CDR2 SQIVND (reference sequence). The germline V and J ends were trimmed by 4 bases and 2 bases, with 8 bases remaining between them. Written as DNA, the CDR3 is TGTGCCAGTAGTAGGGACGGGAACTATGGCTACACCTTC. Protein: CASSRDGNYGYTF.

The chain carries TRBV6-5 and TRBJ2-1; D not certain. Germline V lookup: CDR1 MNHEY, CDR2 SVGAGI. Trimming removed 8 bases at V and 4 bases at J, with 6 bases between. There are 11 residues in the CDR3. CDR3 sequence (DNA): TGTGCCAGCCCTCTATACAATGAGCAGTTCTTC. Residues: CASPLYNEQFF.

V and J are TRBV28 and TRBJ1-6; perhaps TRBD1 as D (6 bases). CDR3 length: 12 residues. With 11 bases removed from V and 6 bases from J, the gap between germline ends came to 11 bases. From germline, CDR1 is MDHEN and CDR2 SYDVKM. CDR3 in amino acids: CASRQANSPLHF. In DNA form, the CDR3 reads TGTGCCTCCAGACAGGCTAATTCACCCCTCCACTTT.

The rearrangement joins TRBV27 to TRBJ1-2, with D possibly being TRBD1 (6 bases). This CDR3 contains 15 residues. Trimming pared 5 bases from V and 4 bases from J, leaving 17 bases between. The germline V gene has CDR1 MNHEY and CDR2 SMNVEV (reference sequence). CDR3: CASSLYSGEGYGYTF. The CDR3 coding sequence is TGTGCCAGCAGTCTGTATTCAGGGGAAGGCTATGGCTACACCTTC.

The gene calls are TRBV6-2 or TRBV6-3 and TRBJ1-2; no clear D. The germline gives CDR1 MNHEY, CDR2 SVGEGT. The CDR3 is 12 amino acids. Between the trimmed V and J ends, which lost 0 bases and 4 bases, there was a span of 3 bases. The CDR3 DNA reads TGTGCCAGCAGTTACTCAGCCTATGGCTACACCTTC. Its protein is CASSYSAYGYTF.

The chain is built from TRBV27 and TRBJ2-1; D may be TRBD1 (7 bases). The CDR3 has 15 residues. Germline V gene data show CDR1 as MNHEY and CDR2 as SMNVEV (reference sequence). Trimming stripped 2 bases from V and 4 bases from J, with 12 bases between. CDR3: CASSLHAGGYNEQFF. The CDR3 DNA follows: TGTGCCAGCAGTTTACATGCAGGGGGGTACAATGAGCAGTTCTTC.

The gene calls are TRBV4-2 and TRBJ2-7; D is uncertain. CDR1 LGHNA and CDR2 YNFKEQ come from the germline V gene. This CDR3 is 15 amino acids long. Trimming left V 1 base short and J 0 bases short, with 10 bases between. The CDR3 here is CASSQAQAYSYEQYF. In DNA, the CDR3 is TGTGCCAGCAGCCAAGCCCAGGCCTACTCCTACGAGCAGTACTTC.

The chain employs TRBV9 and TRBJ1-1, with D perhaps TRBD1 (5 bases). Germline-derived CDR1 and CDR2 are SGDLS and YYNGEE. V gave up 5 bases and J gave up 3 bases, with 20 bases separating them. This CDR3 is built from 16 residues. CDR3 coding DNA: TGTGCCAGCAGTCCTAGAAATGGTGTGGGGGACACTGAAGCTTTCTTT. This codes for CASSPRNGVGDTEAFF.

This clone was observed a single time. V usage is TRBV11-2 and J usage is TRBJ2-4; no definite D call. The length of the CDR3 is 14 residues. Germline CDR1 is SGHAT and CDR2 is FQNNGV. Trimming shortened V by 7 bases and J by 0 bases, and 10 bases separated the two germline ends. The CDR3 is CASTLTVAKNIQYF. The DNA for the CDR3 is TGTGCCAGCACCTTGACGGTAGCCAAAAACATTCAGTACTTC. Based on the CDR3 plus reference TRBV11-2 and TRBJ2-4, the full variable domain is EAGVAQSPRYKIIEKRQSVAFWCNPISGHATLYWYQQILGQGPKLLIQFQNNGVVDDSQLPKDRFSAERLKGVDSTLKIQPAKLEDSAVYLCASTLTVAKNIQYFGAGTRLSVL.

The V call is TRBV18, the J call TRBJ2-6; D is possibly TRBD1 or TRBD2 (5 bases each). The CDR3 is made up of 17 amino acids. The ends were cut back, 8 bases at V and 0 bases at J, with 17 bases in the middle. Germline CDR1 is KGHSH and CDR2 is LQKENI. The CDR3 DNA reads TGTGCCAGCACATCCGGGACGGCCGTCTCTGGGGCCAACGTCCTGACTTTC. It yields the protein CASTSGTAVSGANVLTF.

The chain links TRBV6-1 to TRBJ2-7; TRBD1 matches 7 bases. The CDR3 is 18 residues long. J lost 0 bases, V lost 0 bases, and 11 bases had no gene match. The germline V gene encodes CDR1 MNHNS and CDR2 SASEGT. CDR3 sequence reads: CASSEASIWDSYSYEQYF. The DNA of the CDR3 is TGTGCCAGCAGTGAAGCGAGCATTTGGGACAGTTACTCCTACGAGCAGTACTTC.

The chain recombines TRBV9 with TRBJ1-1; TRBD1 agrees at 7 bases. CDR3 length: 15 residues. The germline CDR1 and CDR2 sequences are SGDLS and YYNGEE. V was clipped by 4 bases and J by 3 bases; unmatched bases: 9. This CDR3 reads CASSILTGLDTEAFF. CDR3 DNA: TGTGCCAGCAGCATTTTGACAGGGTTGGACACTGAAGCTTTCTTT.

The CDR3 loop is CASSRSAGGDYEQYF. CDR3 in DNA: TGTGCCAGCAGCCGGTCGGCGGGGGGCGATTACGAGCAGTACTTC. The chain has TRBV9 and TRBJ2-7, with 8 nucleotides matching TRBD2. After removal of 4 bases from V and 4 bases from J, the junction contained 10 bases not matched to a gene. The CDR3 is 15 amino acids. The germline V gene has CDR1 SGDLS and CDR2 YYNGEE. Based on the CDR3 plus reference TRBV9 and TRBJ2-7, the full variable domain is DSGVTQTPKHLITATGQRVTLRCSPRSGDLSVYWYQQSLDQGLQFLIQYYNGEERAKGNILERFSAQQFPDLHSELNLSSLELGDSALYFCASSRSAGGDYEQYFGPGTRLTVT.

The CDR3 loop reads CASSMGAAHTEAFF. DNA for the CDR3: TGTGCCAGCAGCATGGGCGCGGCCCACACTGAAGCTTTCTTT. This sequence joins TRBV7-8 and TRBJ1-1; D call uncertain. V was trimmed by 5 bases and J by 3 bases, leaving 13 bases between them. The CDR3 is made up of 14 amino acids. Germline V gene data show CDR1 as SGHVS and CDR2 as FQNEAQ.

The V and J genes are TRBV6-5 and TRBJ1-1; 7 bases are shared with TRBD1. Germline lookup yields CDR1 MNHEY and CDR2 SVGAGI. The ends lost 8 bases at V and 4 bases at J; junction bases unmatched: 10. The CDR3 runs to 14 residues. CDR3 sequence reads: CASHKTGYRTEAFF. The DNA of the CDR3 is TGTGCCAGCCATAAGACAGGGTATCGCACTGAAGCTTTCTTT.

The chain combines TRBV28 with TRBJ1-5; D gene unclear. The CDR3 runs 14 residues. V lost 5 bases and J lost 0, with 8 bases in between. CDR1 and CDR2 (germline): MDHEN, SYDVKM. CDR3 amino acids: CASSPEISNQPQHF. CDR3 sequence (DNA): TGTGCCAGCAGTCCGGAGATTAGCAATCAGCCCCAGCATTTT.